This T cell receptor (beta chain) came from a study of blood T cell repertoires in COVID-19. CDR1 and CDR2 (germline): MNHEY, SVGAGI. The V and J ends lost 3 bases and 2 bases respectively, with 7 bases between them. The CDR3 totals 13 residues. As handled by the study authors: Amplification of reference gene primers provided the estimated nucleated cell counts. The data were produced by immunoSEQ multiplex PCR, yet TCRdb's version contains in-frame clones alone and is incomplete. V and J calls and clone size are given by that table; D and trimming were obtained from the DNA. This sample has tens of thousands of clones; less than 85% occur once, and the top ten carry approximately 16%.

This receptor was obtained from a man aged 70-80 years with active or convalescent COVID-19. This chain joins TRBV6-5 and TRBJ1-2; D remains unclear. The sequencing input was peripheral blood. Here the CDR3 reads CASSYTINYGYTF. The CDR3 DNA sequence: TGTGCCAGCAGTTATACAATCAACTATGGCTACACCTTC.